This TCR beta chain was obtained from a study of cytomegalovirus exposure and HLA in healthy donors. PCR used 60 Vbeta primers and 13 Jbeta primers. The assay was immunoSEQ multiplex PCR, and TCRdb's table has in-frame clones only and misses some. This sample has about 180,000 clones, with roughly 81% found just once. This TCR came from a young woman in good health and CMV-seropositive. The source material was PBMCs.

Written as DNA, the CDR3 is TGTGCCAGTAGTATGTCGGGGAATGAGGCTTTCTTT. Translation: CASSMSGNEAFF. J is TRBJ1-1 and V is TRBV19, with D unresolved. Trimming cost V 3 bases and J 11 bases, with 13 bases left between them. The CDR3 length is 12 residues. The V gene's germline CDR1 is LNHDA and CDR2 SQIVND (reference sequence).